This T cell receptor (beta chain) originates from a study of OX40 agonist ivuxolimab in advanced cancers. Germline loops: CDR1 MGHRA, CDR2 YSYEKL. The CDR3 consists of 12 residues. Trimming shortened V by 1 base and J by 4 bases, and 5 bases separated the two germline ends. The assay was immunoSEQ multiplex PCR, and TCRdb's table has in-frame clones only and misses some. Here the sample spans tens of thousands of clones, 75% to 90% being singletons. This TCR derives from an adult with an advanced solid tumor such as melanoma, head and neck, liver or kidney cancer. The sample in question was CD4+ or CD8+ T cells sorted from blood, obtained in a trial of the OX40 agonist ivuxolimab. The rearrangement links TRBV4-1 to TRBJ2-7; D uncertain. This CDR3 is CASSQGAYEQYF. The CDR3 nucleotides are TGCGCCAGCAGCCAAGGGGCGTACGAGCAGTACTTC.